Listed here is a single T cell receptor (beta chain). Which antigen it targets is not known. One base away there is no much larger clone; base qualities are not given. Total RNA and DNA were co-extracted without cell sorting from approximately 20-30 mg of bulk tissue using the AllPrep DNA/RNA mini kit. Between November 2015 and March 2016, a few patients in China with histopathologically diagnosed primary liver carcinoma had surgical resection. At the time of sampling, the patients were treatment-naive and had chronic HBV infection. Five spatially separated regions were sampled per tumor: superior, inferior, left-lateral and right-lateral poles, plus the tumor centre. According to histology, viable tumor cells made up more than 75% of every tumor sample. Pieces of fresh tumor and adjacent tissue were cut in half, with one half kept in RNAlater at -80 degrees C and the other half sent for histology.

This entry is derived from a study of tumor-infiltrating lymphocytes in primary liver carcinoma (TCRdb year 2017). As for the study more broadly: Of the five patients, three men and two women aged 30 to 69 years, four had hepatocellular carcinoma and one had combined HCC and intrahepatic cholangiocarcinoma. A total of roughly 35 specimens from 5 patients underwent TCRbeta repertoire sequencing, comprising around 25 tumor regions, 5 adjacent noncancerous liver tissues and 5 peripheral blood samples. Each sample produced about 3.5 to 7.13 million productive TCRbeta reads, and read depth showed no significant difference between tissue types. High reproducibility was observed for the technical replicate repertoires, with mean shared-clone rates approximately 0.9 and correlation coefficients above 0.98. To link TCRbeta repertoire diversity to the local molecular phenotype, the approximately 25 tumor region samples were profiled with Agilent mRNA microarrays. The tumors of the five patients were staged as T1-T3 N0M0, with maximum diameters ranging from about 4 to 11 cm. Across five regions of each liver tumor, along with adjacent normal tissue and blood, the study brought together TCRbeta repertoire sequencing, expression microarrays and whole-exome sequencing. The paper as a whole reports these results and caveats: Only about 7-24% of top clones were found in all five regions of a tumor, suggesting spatial heterogeneity of tumor-infiltrating T cells. The study included only four or five patients, and the authors note findings should be validated in a larger study. Comparison of CD4+ and CD8+ T cell repertoires was precluded by the use of bulk unsorted samples. Because sequencing covered only the TCR beta chain and unpaired alpha chains were not captured, true repertoire diversity is likely underestimated. Repertoire overlap was higher between tumor regions (mean around 35%) than tumor-adjacent (roughly 17%) or tumor-blood (approximately 14%) pairs, consistent with antigen-driven expansion. A significantly larger repertoire fraction was made up by the top 250 clones in tumors than in blood (p = 0.039).

From the cysteine through the phenylalanine, the CDR3 covers 16 amino acids. Of the read, only the CDR3 DNA is kept; its 48 bases are in frame from base 1. CDR1 and CDR2, per the germline V gene, are SGHAT and FQNNGV. V is clipped by 4 bases and J by 7 bases, and the sequence between their germline boundaries is 19 bases long. Using a constant-region primer and ProtoScript II reverse transcriptase, TCRbeta-specific cDNA was reverse-transcribed from around 500 ng total RNA. The TCRbeta libraries were prepared through three rounds of nested multiplex PCR following a slightly modified ARM-PCR procedure. The first two PCR rounds used multiplex TRBV1-TRBV30 forward primers with a Cbeta reverse primer, each for approximately 9 cycles. A final 25-cycle PCR with Deep VentR polymerase added sample barcodes and Illumina adapters. Before sequencing, amplicons between 200 and 500 bp were purified from gel using a QIAquick gel extraction kit. TCRbeta amplicons were sequenced on an Illumina HiSeq 2500 with 250-bp paired-end reads. In the paper's pipeline: Trimmomatic v0.33 was used to quality-trim the reads, and FLASH v1.2.11 was used to merge paired reads so that full CDR3 sequences could be recovered. V, D and J germline segments were assigned to the rearranged TCRbeta sequences by MiGEC v1.2.1b. VDJtools v1.0.0 computed clonotype statistics and Shannon-Wiener diversity indices. To reduce sampling bias, subsequent analyses other than the diversity analysis used only the 250 most abundant clonotypes in each sample. TCRdb passed the public sequencing reads through fastp at Q25 and MiXCR, retaining productive beta sequences. All rows with the same CDR3 protein become a single entry with the most common DNA and genes. TCRdb's processing, not the authors' own work, is the source of the V and J calls. The sample table lists tens of thousands of distinct CDR3 sequences, around three quarters of them with a count of one. Approximately 41% of the sample rests with the top ten.

The sequence came from a woman aged 25 to 45 with primary liver carcinoma and hepatitis B virus infection. The sample consisted of liver tumor tissue from sampling region 4. The cell subset or site label for this specimen denotes: tumor region T4, right-lateral pole. The receptor chain draws on TRBV11-2 and TRBJ2-2; 6 matching bases give a weak D call of TRBD1. The CDR3 protein: CASSSLGAPHSGELFF. The DNA is TGTGCCAGCAGCTCACTGGGGGCTCCACACAGCGGGGAGCTGTTTTTT.